This T cell receptor beta chain was identified during a study of identical twins' blood T cells (dated by TCRdb to 2012 to 2015). About the study as a whole: The approximately 12 libraries, six for the alpha chain and six for the beta chain, together yielded around 51 million Illumina reads. TCR alpha and beta chain repertoires of three pairs of monozygous twins were compared using next-generation sequencing to assess genetic influence on repertoire formation.

The paper as a whole reports these results and caveats: Environmental influences could not be excluded as an explanation for twin similarity, since twins were reared together. V gene usage, even among non-selected out-of-frame TCRbeta clonotypes, was reported to be markedly more similar within twin pairs than between unrelated donors. The count of CDR3 clonotypes shared by two donors depended mainly on the product of the two donors' cloneset sizes, and twins did not clearly depart from this trend. The study stated that the proposed role of the TCRalpha J segment in MHC recognition during thymic selection needs to be validated by independent studies. Among the most abundant TCRbeta clonotypes, each donor shared more CDR3 sequences with her twin than with unrelated donors.

This clonotype was detected only a few times. Its antigen is still unknown. No base quality information exists; no much larger clone differs at one position. The donors were six healthy women who made up three monozygous twin pairs. All three twin pairs had been reared together, and it was thought likely that the same infectious agents and vaccines had been met by these twin pairs. TCR cDNA libraries were prepared from RNA that had been isolated from peripheral blood mononuclear cells. V was cut back by 4 bases and J by 9 bases, leaving a gap of 16 bases between them. The CDR1 and CDR2 encoded by the germline V gene are MGHDK and SYGVNS. Its CDR3 holds 13 amino acids, cysteine through phenylalanine. Left in the record is the CDR3 DNA by itself, 39 bases read in frame from the first base. The library was made by 5' RACE. The sample was run on an Illumina Genome Analyzer IIx. RNA-based TCR cDNA libraries were prepared by a previously described protocol with several modifications. To prevent cross-contamination, barcodes specific to each sample were added to both ends of every TCR cDNA library during cDNA synthesis and amplification. On the authors' methods: Between about 100,000 and nearly 550,000 clonotypes were identified per individual, and roughly 2.2 to 3.6 million CDR3-containing reads were obtained per library. Reads with improper barcode index combinations were discarded, after which clonesets were built for each library with the MiTCR software. MiTCR filtered or rescued low-quality reads and corrected PCR and sequencing errors when assembling CDR3 clonotypes. Artificial out-of-frame clonotypes were mapped to in-frame sequences, with one indel allowed in the CDR3, and then removed. Similarity of V and J gene usage between donors was measured as Jensen-Shannon divergence divided by mean entropy. TCRdb reprocessing: public reads trimmed at Q25 with fastp, clones called with MiXCR, in-frame beta chains kept. Records with the same CDR3 protein are collapsed into one entry carrying the most frequent genes and DNA. V and J calls and clone size were set by TCRdb, not the authors. The sample records 350,000 to 400,000 distinct CDR3 sequences, about 28% of which are singletons. In total, the top ten clones hold around 5.6% of the sample.

Sequencing was performed on PBMCs. The receptor chain draws on TRBV25-1 and TRBJ2-7; the D gene identity is not certain. This clonotype originated in a woman aged 18-49 years in good health. The CDR3: CASSVQTEVGQYF. The nucleotide sequence reads TGTGCCAGCAGTGTACAAACAGAGGTCGGGCAGTACTTC.